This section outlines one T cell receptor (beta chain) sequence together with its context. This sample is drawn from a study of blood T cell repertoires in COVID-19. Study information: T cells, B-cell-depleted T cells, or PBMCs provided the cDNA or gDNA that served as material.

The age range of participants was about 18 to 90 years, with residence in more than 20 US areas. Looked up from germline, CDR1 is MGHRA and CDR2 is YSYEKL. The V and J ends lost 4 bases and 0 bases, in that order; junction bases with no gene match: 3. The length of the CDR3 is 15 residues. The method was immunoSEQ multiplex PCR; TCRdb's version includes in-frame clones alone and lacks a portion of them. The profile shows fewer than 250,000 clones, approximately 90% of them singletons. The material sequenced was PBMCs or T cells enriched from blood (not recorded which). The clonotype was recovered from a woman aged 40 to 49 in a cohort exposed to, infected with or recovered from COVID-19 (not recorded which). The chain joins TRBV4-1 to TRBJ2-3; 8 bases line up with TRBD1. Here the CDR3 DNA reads TGCGCCAGCAGCCTCCGGGACAGGAGCACAGATACGCAGTATTTT. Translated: CASSLRDRSTDTQYF.